Shown below are 25 T cell receptor beta chains from a single sample sequenced in a study of metastatic and nonmetastatic thyroid tumors. TCRdb recomputed clones from the PCR reads via MiXCR. The sample yields 20,000 to 25,000 clones, around a sixth seen once. All patients were treatment-naive before thyroid surgery. The sequencing sample was made of blood. These receptors came from a female donor with papillary thyroid cancer or a benign thyroid nodule (not recorded which). Some clones in this sample may be carry-over from other donors' samples.

This clone was recorded at least ten times. The chain is built from TRBV20-1 and TRBJ1-1, with a possible D match to TRBD1 (5 bases). Germline CDR1 reads DFQATT; CDR2 reads SNEGSKA (reference sequence). The CDR3 contains 14 residues. V was shortened by 0 bases and J by 11 bases, with 19 bases between the two germline ends. The CDR3 loop is CSARDQQVLRGAFF. CDR3 nucleotides: TGCAGTGCTAGAGATCAACAGGTACTACGTGGGGCTTTCTTT.

This clone was counted a few times. V usage is TRBV19 and J usage is TRBJ1-6, with 7 bases lining up with TRBD1. This CDR3 contains 15 residues. The junction had 15 bases not matched to a gene; V was cut back by 10 bases and J by 9 bases. In germline, CDR1 is LNHDA, CDR2 SQIVND (reference sequence). Here the CDR3 reads CATRPRDSESSPLHF. The CDR3 DNA follows: TGTGCCACTAGACCCCGGGACAGTGAGTCTTCACCCCTCCACTTT.

At least ten counts were recorded for this clone. This chain uses TRBV6-5 with TRBJ2-7; D possibly uses TRBD1 or TRBD2 (7 bases each). Germline CDR1 reads MNHEY; CDR2 reads SVGAGI. The CDR3 contains 17 residues. V shed 0 bases and J shed 5 bases, with 20 bases lying between them. CDR3 amino acids: CASSYSSRQGLPNEQYF. CDR3 nucleotides: TGTGCCAGCAGTTACTCCTCAAGACAGGGACTACCCAACGAGCAGTACTTC.

This clone appeared many times. The chain uses TRBV5-1 and TRBJ2-3; D not certain. The V end lost 0 bases, the J end lost 1 base, and 9 bases lay between the germline ends. CDR1 and CDR2 (germline): SGHRS, YFSETQ. This CDR3 region has 15 residues. The CDR3 reads CASSLAFMGTDTQYF. The DNA for the CDR3 is TGCGCCAGCAGCTTGGCATTCATGGGCACAGATACGCAGTATTTT.

There are many counts of this clone. This rearrangement joins TRBV6-1 to TRBJ2-7, with D tentatively TRBD2 (6 bases). This CDR3 is built from 15 residues. Germline V gene data show CDR1 as MNHNS and CDR2 as SASEGT. V shed 3 bases and J shed 3 bases, with 15 bases lying between them. The CDR3, as DNA: TGTGCCAGCAGTGACGGGGGTAGCGGTCTCTACGAGCAGTACTTC. Protein: CASSDGGSGLYEQYF.

This clone is medium-sized by share. This sequence joins TRBV20-1 and TRBJ1-2; D not certain. With 4 bases removed from V and 4 bases from J, the gap between germline ends came to 13 bases. This CDR3 has 13 amino acids. Germline values: CDR1 DFQATT, CDR2 SNEGSKA (reference sequence). This chain's CDR3 is CSAILGSGYGYTF. CDR3 coding DNA: TGCAGTGCTATTTTGGGAAGCGGCTATGGCTACACCTTC.

This clone was recorded many times. The rearrangement uses TRBV20-1 and TRBJ2-7, with 11 positions matching TRBD2. Germline V gives CDR1 DFQATT, CDR2 SNEGSKA (reference sequence). This CDR3 has 15 amino acids. J lost 2 bases, V lost 0 bases, and 3 bases had no gene match. CDR3 region: CSARDGTSGPYEQYF. CDR3 DNA: TGCAGTGCTAGAGATGGGACTAGCGGCCCCTACGAGCAGTACTTC.

This clone was seen ten or more times. Other DNA sequences in the same sample also yield this CDR3. V and J are TRBV20-1 and TRBJ2-7, with D hard to call. Trimming pared 5 bases from V and 4 bases from J, leaving 6 bases between. Germline lookup yields CDR1 DFQATT and CDR2 SNEGSKA (reference sequence). This CDR3 spans 10 amino acids. In DNA form, the CDR3 reads TGCAGTGCTTTGGATTACGAGCAGTACTTC. This codes for CSALDYEQYF.

This clone was observed many times. The V gene is TRBV15, the J gene TRBJ1-1; D is perhaps TRBD1 (6 bases). V lost 6 bases and J 3 bases, leaving 8 bases between the germline ends. Germline V gene sequence: CDR1 LNHNV, CDR2 YYDKDF (reference sequence). The CDR3 is made up of 12 amino acids. The CDR3 protein is CATSTGYTEAFF. CDR3 nucleotide sequence: TGTGCCACCAGTACAGGGTACACTGAAGCTTTCTTT.

The chain combines TRBV14 with TRBJ2-1; the match to TRBD2 covers 11 bases. V lost 0 bases, J lost 7 bases, and 11 bases stayed unmatched. This CDR3 is built from 18 residues. Germline CDR1 is SGHDN and CDR2 is FVKESK. The CDR3 DNA sequence: TGTGCCAGCAGCCAAGAAGGGAGTAGCGGGAGGGCCAGGAATGAGCAGTTCTTC. It specifies CASSQEGSSGRARNEQFF.

Points on this clone: Since no conserved phenylalanine or tryptophan closes the CDR3, a read error is the likely cause. The chain links TRBV12-3 or TRBV12-4 to TRBJ2-7; 8 bases fit TRBD1. The CDR3 extends over 14 amino acids. The junction had 14 bases not matched to a gene; V was cut back by 9 bases and J by 7 bases. The CDR3, as DNA: TGTGCCAGTAGCCCCGGGACAGGCTTCTATGAGCAGTACCTC. This sequence encodes CASSPGTGFYEQYL.

Concerning this clone: A much larger clone sits a single nucleotide away, making a read error possible. The same CDR3 can be traced to other DNA sequences in this sample. V usage is TRBV10-3 and J usage is TRBJ1-3; D unresolved. The CDR3 spans 14 residues. Trimming removed 3 bases from V and 4 bases from J, with 10 bases in between. Germline CDR1 and CDR2: ENHRY and SYGVKD. The CDR3 sequence: CAISETGIGNTIYF. Written as DNA, the CDR3 is TGTGCCATCAGTGAAACGGGGATCGGAAACACCATATATTTT.

The table lists this clone with many counts. The V and J genes are TRBV18 and TRBJ1-5; D gene uncertain. V was shortened by 1 base and J by 6 bases, with 13 bases between the two germline ends. Looked up from germline, CDR1 is KGHSH and CDR2 is LQKENI. CDR3 size: 15 residues. Here the CDR3 reads CASSPQSGSGQPQHF. The CDR3 nucleotides read TGTGCCAGCTCACCACAGTCGGGGTCCGGTCAGCCCCAGCATTTT.

This clone was recorded many times. The chain links TRBV5-4 to TRBJ2-5; tentatively, D is TRBD1 or TRBD2 (5 bases each). CDR3 size: 13 residues. V dropped 5 bases and J dropped 0 bases, with 8 bases sitting between them. CDR1 and CDR2 (germline): SGHNT, YYREEE (reference sequence). The CDR3 protein is CASSRDDQETQYF. The DNA of the CDR3 is TGTGCCAGCAGTAGGGACGACCAAGAGACCCAGTACTTC.

This clone showed up many times. This chain joins TRBV11-1 and TRBJ2-1; 9 bases match TRBD1. From germline, CDR1 is SGHAT and CDR2 FQDESV (reference sequence). Trimming removed 3 bases from V and 4 bases from J; junction bases left unmatched: 1. This CDR3 has 14 amino acids. This CDR3 reads CASSLTGGYNEQFF. Written as DNA, the CDR3 is TGTGCCAGCAGCTTGACAGGGGGTTACAATGAGCAGTTCTTC.

This clone occurred many times. The chain has TRBV12-3 or TRBV12-4 and TRBJ1-5; D ambiguous. The V and J ends lost 2 bases and 5 bases respectively, with 10 bases between them. The CDR3 has 14 amino acids. The CDR3 is CASSLLPPHQPQHF. The DNA for the CDR3 is TGTGCCAGCAGTTTATTGCCGCCCCATCAGCCCCAGCATTTT.

This clone came up many times. The chain couples TRBV2 to TRBJ2-7, with a weak D call TRBD2 (6 bases). The CDR3 spans 13 residues. The V and J ends lost 7 bases and 4 bases respectively, with 14 bases between them. From germline, CDR1 is SNHLY and CDR2 FYNNEI. CDR3 protein: CASIGTSSYEQYF. The CDR3, as DNA: TGTGCCAGCATCGGGACTTCAAGTTACGAGCAGTACTTC.

Many counts were recorded for this clone. The gene calls are TRBV7-9 and TRBJ1-2; 10 positions agree with TRBD1. V trimming: 4 bases; J trimming: 5 bases; junction bases outside the gene matches: 7. CDR1 is SEHNR, CDR2 FQNEAQ, per germline (reference sequence). The CDR3 loop spans 15 amino acids. The CDR3 reads CASSSRQGAGYGYTF. DNA for the CDR3: TGTGCCAGCAGCTCACGACAGGGGGCTGGGTATGGCTACACCTTC.

This clone was counted ten times or more. V and J are TRBV29-1 and TRBJ2-2, with a possible D match to TRBD2 (6 bases). The CDR3 is 14 amino acids. Trimming shortened V by 1 base and J by 5 bases, and 11 bases separated the two germline ends. CDR1 is SQVTM and CDR2 is ANQGSEA in the germline V gene. This chain's CDR3 is CSVEGTSRTGELFF. The CDR3 bases are TGCAGCGTTGAAGGTACTAGCAGGACCGGGGAGCTGTTTTTT.

This clone was seen many times. This sequence joins TRBV20-1 and TRBJ1-1; no clear D gene. Looked up from germline, CDR1 is DFQATT and CDR2 is SNEGSKA (reference sequence). The CDR3 is 13 residues long. V was pared by 2 bases and J by 4 bases, with 11 bases between. The CDR3 DNA is TGCAGTGCTAGATTACCGTATGTCACTGAAGCTTTCTTT. Its protein is CSARLPYVTEAFF.

This clone was seen at least ten times. This sequence joins TRBV15 and TRBJ1-5; D unresolved. Germline-derived CDR1 and CDR2 are LNHNV and YYDKDF (reference sequence). The CDR3 sequence is 15 residues long. Trimming stripped 0 bases from V and 2 bases from J, with 8 bases between. CDR3 amino acids: CATSRERVGNQPQHF. The CDR3 DNA is TGTGCCACCAGCAGAGAGAGGGTTGGCAATCAGCCCCAGCATTTT.

This clone was recorded at least ten times. In DNA form, the CDR3 reads TGTGCCAGCAGCTTATTAGCGGGAGGCTACAATGAGCAGTTCTTC. As protein: CASSLLAGGYNEQFF. This chain connects TRBV7-2 to TRBJ2-1; 10 bases fit TRBD2. Germline-derived CDR1 and CDR2 are SGHTA and FQGNSA. The ends lost 2 bases at V and 3 bases at J; junction bases unmatched: 1. This CDR3 is 15 amino acids long.

The chain combines TRBV20-1 with TRBJ2-1; 9 nucleotides align to TRBD2. The V and J ends lost 7 bases and 3 bases, in that order; junction bases with no gene match: 4. Germline assignment: CDR1 DFQATT and CDR2 SNEGSKA (reference sequence). The length of the CDR3 is 13 residues. This CDR3 is CSVSGSYYNEQFF. CDR3 in DNA: TGCAGTGTTAGCGGGAGCTACTACAATGAGCAGTTCTTC.

The chain has TRBV11-1 and TRBJ1-1; TRBD1 aligns across 12 bases. V was clipped by 4 bases and J by 2 bases; unmatched bases: 5. This CDR3 has 16 residues. Germline assignment: CDR1 SGHAT and CDR2 FQDESV (reference sequence). The CDR3 nucleotides are TGTGCCAGCAGCTACCGGGACAGGGGGCTAAACACTGAAGCTTTCTTT. Translating it yields CASSYRDRGLNTEAFF.

There are many counts of this clone. The rearrangement links TRBV28 to TRBJ2-5; 9 nucleotides match TRBD1. V was clipped by 3 bases and J by 5 bases; unmatched bases: 4. From germline, CDR1 is MDHEN and CDR2 SYDVKM. The CDR3 loop spans 14 amino acids. CDR3 coding DNA: TGTGCCAGCAGTTTTTTGGGACAGGGCGAGACCCAGTACTTC. This gives the protein CASSFLGQGETQYF.